Below, 9 T cell receptor beta chains from the same sample are listed, as sequenced in a study of post-analysis software for immune sequencing data. Unique-molecular-identifier-tagged TCR beta cDNA libraries were used. MiXCR, run by TCRdb on the PCR reads, gives a single entry per CDR3 protein. This table has roughly 400,000 distinct CDR3 sequences, approximately 38% appearing once. These receptors lack a known antigen. Study conclusions and caveats: Included in a set of about 5 TRBV segments more frequent in patients than controls were TRBV5-6, TRBV5-1 and TRBV20-1.

The specimen was blood. These receptors originate from a girl aged 2 to 9 with multiple sclerosis.

The chain employs TRBV7-9 and TRBJ1-4, with D perhaps TRBD1 (5 bases). V shed 5 bases and J shed 0 bases, with 16 bases lying between them. This CDR3 contains 17 residues. Germline-derived CDR1 and CDR2 are SEHNR and FQNEAQ (reference sequence). The DNA of the CDR3 is TGTGCCAGCAGCCCCGGTCGGGCAGGGACAACTAATGAAAAACTGTTTTTT. Translated: CASSPGRAGTTNEKLFF.

Ten or more counts support this clonotype. V is TRBV28 and J is TRBJ1-4, with unresolved D. V was trimmed by 3 bases and J by 0 bases, leaving 8 bases between them. This CDR3 is built from 15 residues. Germline V gives CDR1 MDHEN, CDR2 SYDVKM. The CDR3 nucleotides read TGTGCCAGCAGTTTTATCAGCCCAACTAATGAAAAACTGTTTTTT. Protein: CASSFISPTNEKLFF.

This clonotype was counted between two and nine times. The J gene is TRBJ2-5, the V gene TRBV29-1; TRBD1 matches at 8 bases. CDR1 and CDR2 (germline): SQVTM, ANQGSEA. The CDR3 consists of 13 residues. With V trimmed by 5 bases and J by 5 bases, 7 bases remained unmatched. The DNA of the CDR3 is TGCAGCGTTCGGGACCAGGGGGCGGAGACCCAGTACTTC. It translates to CSVRDQGAETQYF.

The chain recombines TRBV3-1 with TRBJ2-7; perhaps TRBD1 as D (5 bases). CDR1 is LGHDT, CDR2 YNNKEL, per germline (reference sequence). The V gene lost 1 base and the J gene lost 2 bases, with 12 bases spanning the gap. The CDR3 sequence is 15 residues long. Written as DNA, the CDR3 is TGTGCCAGCAGCCAAGTGTCAGGGAACGCCTACGAGCAGTACTTC. It codes for CASSQVSGNAYEQYF.

The chain joins TRBV20-1 to TRBJ1-2; a weak D match, TRBD1 (6 bases). The CDR3 totals 12 residues. The germline gives CDR1 DFQATT, CDR2 SNEGSKA (reference sequence). Trimming shortened V by 3 bases and J by 8 bases, and 13 bases separated the two germline ends. The CDR3 spells CSARETGLGYTF. Written as DNA, the CDR3 is TGCAGTGCTAGGGAGACAGGACTCGGCTACACCTTC.

This clonotype was counted a few times. The chain links TRBV9 to TRBJ2-1, with no clear D. Trimming cost V 0 bases and J 9 bases, with 13 bases left between them. The CDR3 covers 14 residues. Germline assignment: CDR1 SGDLS and CDR2 YYNGEE. The CDR3 nucleotides are TGTGCCAGCAGCGTAGGCCACAAGAACGGTGAGCAGTTCTTC. Translation: CASSVGHKNGEQFF.

A few counts support this clonotype. The gene calls are TRBV4-1 and TRBJ2-1; D unresolved. The ends were cut back, 8 bases at V and 6 bases at J, with 8 bases in the middle. Germline V gene lookup returns CDR1 MGHRA and CDR2 YSYEKL. The CDR3 runs to 11 residues. The CDR3 DNA follows: TGCGCCAGCCCTCCGTTCAATGAGCAGTTCTTC. This encodes CASPPFNEQFF.

This clonotype has a handful of counts. The chain uses TRBV7-2 and TRBJ2-7; TRBD2 might be the D (5 bases). V was shortened by 8 bases and J by 1 base, with 15 bases between the two germline ends. CDR1 and CDR2 from the germline V gene are SGHTA and FQGNSA. This CDR3 is 14 amino acids long. The CDR3 bases are TGTGCCAGCTCCCCGGACCGGGGATCCTACGAGCAGTACTTC. Translated: CASSPDRGSYEQYF.

The V gene is TRBV28, the J gene TRBJ2-7; D may be TRBD1 (7 bases). Trimming took off 6 bases at V and 2 bases at J, with 11 bases between the two ends. CDR1 is MDHEN and CDR2 is SYDVKM in the germline V gene. The CDR3 has 13 residues. For the CDR3, the DNA is TGTGCCAGCAGGCGGGACAGCCCCTACGAGCAGTACTTC. As protein: CASRRDSPYEQYF.